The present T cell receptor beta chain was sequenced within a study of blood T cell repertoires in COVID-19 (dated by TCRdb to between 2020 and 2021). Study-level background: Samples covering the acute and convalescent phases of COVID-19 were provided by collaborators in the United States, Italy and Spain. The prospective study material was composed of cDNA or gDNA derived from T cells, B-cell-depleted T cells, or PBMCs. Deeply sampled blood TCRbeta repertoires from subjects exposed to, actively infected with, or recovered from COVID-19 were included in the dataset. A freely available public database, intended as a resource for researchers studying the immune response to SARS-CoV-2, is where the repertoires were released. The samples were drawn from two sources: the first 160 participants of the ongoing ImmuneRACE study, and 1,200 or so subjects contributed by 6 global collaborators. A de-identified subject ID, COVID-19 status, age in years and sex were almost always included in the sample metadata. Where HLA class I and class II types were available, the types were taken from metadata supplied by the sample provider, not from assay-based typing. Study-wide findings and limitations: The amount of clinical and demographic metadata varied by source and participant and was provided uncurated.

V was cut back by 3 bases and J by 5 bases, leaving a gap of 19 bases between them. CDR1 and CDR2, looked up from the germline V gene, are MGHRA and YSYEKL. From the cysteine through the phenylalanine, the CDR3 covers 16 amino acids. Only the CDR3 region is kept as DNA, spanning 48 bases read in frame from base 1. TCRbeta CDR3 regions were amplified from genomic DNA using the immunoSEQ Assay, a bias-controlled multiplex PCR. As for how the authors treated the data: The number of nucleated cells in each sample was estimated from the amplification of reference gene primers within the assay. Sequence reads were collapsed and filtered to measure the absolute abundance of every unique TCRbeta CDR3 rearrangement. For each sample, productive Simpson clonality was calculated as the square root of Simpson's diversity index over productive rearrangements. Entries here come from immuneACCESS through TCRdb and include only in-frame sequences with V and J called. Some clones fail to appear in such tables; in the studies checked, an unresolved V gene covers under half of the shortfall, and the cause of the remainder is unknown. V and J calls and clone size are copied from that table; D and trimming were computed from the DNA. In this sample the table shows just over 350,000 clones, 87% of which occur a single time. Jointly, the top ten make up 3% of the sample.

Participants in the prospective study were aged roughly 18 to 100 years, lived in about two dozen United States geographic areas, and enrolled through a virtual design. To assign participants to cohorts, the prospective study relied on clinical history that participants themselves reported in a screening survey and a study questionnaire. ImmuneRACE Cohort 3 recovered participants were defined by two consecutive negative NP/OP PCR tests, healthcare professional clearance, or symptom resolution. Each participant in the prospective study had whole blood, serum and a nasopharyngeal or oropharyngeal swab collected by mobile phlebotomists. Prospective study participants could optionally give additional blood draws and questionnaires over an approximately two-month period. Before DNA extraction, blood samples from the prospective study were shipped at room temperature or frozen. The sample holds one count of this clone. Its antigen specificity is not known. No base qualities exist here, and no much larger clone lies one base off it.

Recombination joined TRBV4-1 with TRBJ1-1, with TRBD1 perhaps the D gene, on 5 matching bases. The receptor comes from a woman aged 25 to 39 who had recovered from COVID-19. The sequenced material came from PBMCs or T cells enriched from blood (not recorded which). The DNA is TGCGCCAGCAGCCACCCCAGGGAGGGTTCGGGAACTGAAGCTTTCTTT. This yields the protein CASSHPREGSGTEAFF.